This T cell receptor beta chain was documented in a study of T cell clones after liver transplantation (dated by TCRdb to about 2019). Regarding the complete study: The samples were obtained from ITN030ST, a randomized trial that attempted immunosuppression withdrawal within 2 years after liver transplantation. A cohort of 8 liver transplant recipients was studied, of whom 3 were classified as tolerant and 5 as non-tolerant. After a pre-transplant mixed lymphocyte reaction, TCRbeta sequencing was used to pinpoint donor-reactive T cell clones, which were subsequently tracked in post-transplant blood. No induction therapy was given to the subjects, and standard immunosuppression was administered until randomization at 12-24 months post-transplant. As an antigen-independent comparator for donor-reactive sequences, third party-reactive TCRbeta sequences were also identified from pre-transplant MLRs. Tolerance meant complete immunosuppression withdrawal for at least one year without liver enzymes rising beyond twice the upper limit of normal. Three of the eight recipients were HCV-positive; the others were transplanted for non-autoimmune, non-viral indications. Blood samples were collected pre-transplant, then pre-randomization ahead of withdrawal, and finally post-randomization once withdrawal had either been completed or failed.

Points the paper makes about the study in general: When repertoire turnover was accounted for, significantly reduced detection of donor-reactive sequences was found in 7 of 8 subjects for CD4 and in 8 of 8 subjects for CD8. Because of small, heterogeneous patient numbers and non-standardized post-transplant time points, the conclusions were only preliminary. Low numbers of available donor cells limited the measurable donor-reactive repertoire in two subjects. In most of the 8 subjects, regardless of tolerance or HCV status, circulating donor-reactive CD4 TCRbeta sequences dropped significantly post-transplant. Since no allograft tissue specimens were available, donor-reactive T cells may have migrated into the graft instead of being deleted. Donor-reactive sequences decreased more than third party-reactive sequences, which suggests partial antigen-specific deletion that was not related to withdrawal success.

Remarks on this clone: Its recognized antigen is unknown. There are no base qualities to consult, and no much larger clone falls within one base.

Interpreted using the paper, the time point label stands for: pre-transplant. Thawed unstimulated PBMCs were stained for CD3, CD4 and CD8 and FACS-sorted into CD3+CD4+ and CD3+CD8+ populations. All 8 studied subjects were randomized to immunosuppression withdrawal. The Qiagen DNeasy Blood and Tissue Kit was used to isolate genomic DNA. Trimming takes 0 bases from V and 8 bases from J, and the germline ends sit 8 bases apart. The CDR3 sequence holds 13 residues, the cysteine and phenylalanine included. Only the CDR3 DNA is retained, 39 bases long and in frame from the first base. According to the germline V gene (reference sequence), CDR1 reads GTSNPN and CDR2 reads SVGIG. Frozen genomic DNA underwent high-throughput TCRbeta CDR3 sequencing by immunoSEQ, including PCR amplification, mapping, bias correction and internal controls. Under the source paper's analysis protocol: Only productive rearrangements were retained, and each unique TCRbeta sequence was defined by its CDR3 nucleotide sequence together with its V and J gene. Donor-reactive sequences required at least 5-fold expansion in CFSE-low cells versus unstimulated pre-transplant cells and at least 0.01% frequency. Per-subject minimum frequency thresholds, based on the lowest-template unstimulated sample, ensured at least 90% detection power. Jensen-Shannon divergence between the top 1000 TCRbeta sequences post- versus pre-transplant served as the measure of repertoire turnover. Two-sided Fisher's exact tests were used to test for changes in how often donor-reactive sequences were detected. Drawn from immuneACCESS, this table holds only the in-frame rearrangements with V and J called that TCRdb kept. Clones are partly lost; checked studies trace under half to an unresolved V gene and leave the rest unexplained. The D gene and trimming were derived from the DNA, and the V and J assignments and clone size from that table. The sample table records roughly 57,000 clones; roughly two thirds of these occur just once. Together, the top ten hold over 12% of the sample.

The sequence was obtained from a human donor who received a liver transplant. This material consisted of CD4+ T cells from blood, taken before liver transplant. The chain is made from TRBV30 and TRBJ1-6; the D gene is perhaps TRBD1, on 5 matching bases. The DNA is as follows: TGTGCCTGGAGTGTAACCAGGGATTCACCCCTCCACTTT. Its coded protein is CAWSVTRDSPLHF.